This TCR beta chain comes out of a study of T cell responses to AZD1222 COVID-19 vaccine (dated by TCRdb to 2020 to 2022). Study-level background: AZD1222 recipients whose second dose came at about 4 weeks and those whose second dose came at about 12 weeks were combined into one group, since spike-specific TCR depth and breadth did not differ between the two schedules. Enrollment into the trials was organized by age into subgroups of 18-55, 56-69 and 70-plus years, and those subgroups contained about 150, 27 and 61 TCR-sequenced participants, respectively. TCR sequencing was performed for about 250 trial participants, of whom 207 were given two doses of AZD1222 and roughly 25 were given two doses of MenACWY control vaccine.

Sample time point, as interpreted from the label and publication: baseline before first vaccination. The vaccinee samples were drawn from two UK trials, COV001 and COV002, one of which was a single-blind randomized controlled phase 2/3 trial testing AZD1222 (ChAdOx1 nCoV-19) in healthy adults. For TCRbeta chain sequencing, PBMC samples from trial participants were taken at day 0 and at day 28 after the second dose. The CDR3 regions of human TCRbeta chains were analyzed by immunosequencing. As for the authors' bioinformatics: TCRs in the repertoires were matched against a reference library of SARS-CoV-2-specific TCRs that had been generated with the MIRA antigen-specificity platform. Breadth was defined as the fraction of unique TCRs that were SARS-CoV-2-associated, and depth was defined as the fraction of total T cells that were SARS-CoV-2-associated. Using the MIRA data, each spike-specific TCR was mapped to the spike region that the TCR reacts to and placed in a CD4 or CD8 class. Log10-transformed breadth and depth values were compared by one-way ANOVA with Sidak's multiple comparisons tests. TCRdb's version of the immuneACCESS table is confined to in-frame rearrangements and falls short of the full clone set. An unresolved V gene accounts for under half of the shortfall where checked; the remainder is of unknown origin. The V and J calls and the clone size are those of that table, but D and trimming were determined from the DNA. Within this sample are about 150,000 clones, with 70% to 90% of them counted one time only. The ten largest clones represent 5.1% of the sample.

To note about this clone: There is no known antigen for this receptor. Per-base qualities were not stored, and no clone one base away is much larger.

What the authors observed across the whole study: In the small 56-69-year group, the increase in depth fell short of significance, most likely because of low power. Most participants were white British and females outnumbered males, and the authors suggested that clonal diversity may have been underestimated. After two AZD1222 doses, spike-specific TCR breadth and depth were significantly higher than at day 0 and than in MenACWY recipients. The whole spike protein was spanned by vaccine-associated CD4 TCRs, and dominant responses were seen in regions 160-218 and 743-854. Because no day 14 peak-response samples were available, repertoires were characterized only after the peak T cell response. Conclusions about previously exposed vaccinees are limited because only 5 or 6 AZD1222 recipients were SARS-CoV-2 seropositive at baseline. Nearly half of unique spike-specific TCRs reportedly recognized epitopes outside regions mutated in the B.1.351 and B.1.1.7 variants.

According to the germline V gene, CDR1 reads SGHTA and CDR2 reads FQGNSA. The CDR3, from cysteine to phenylalanine, totals 16 residues. CDR3 DNA only is kept here, 48 bases in frame from base 1. At the junction V is shortened by 1 base and J by 3 bases, with 12 bases in between. The sequencing here drew on peripheral blood, taken on day 0 of AZD1222 vaccination. This receptor chain uses TRBV7-2 and TRBJ1-4, and TRBD1 may be the D gene, going by 5 matching bases. The TCR comes from an adult in good health. The sequence in DNA is TGTGCCAGCAGCTTAGGAGGACAAGGGCCTAATGAAAAACTGTTTTTT. This sequence encodes CASSLGGQGPNEKLFF.